The rows below give T cell receptor beta chains drawn from one sample of a study of blood T cell repertoires in COVID-19. Only in-frame clones appear in the TCRdb table, and some are missing; sequencing was by immunoSEQ multiplex PCR. The sample shows around 140,000 clones, about 87% of them seen only once. Sequencing input: peripheral blood. These receptors were taken from a human donor with COVID-19, enrolled during active disease. The donor label of this sample is uncertain. Each CDR3 is given with its conserved first and last residue. D genes are given only for firm matches. Clone size is not always given. Where it is, it says once, few, many or a class for expanded clones.

. TRBD1 TRBJ2-7 TRBV19 CASRPGQDLSYEQYF TGTGCCAGTAGACCGGGACAGGATCTCTCCTACGAGCAGTACTTC
. . TRBJ2-1 TRBV28 CASTTQPLYNEQFF TGTGCCAGCACGACACAGCCCTTGTACAATGAGCAGTTCTTC
few . TRBJ2-7 TRBV30 CAWSLTGGYEQYF TGTGCCTGGAGTTTGACAGGAGGCTACGAGCAGTACTTC
. . TRBJ1-2 TRBV4-2 CASSQDRGSYGYTF TGTGCCAGCAGCCAAGATCGAGGATCCTATGGCTACACCTTC
. TRBD1 TRBJ2-7 TRBV12-5 CASGPGQGYYEQYF TGTGCTAGTGGCCCAGGACAGGGTTACTACGAGCAGTACTTC
few . TRBJ1-4 TRBV10-3 CAISDEGGEKLFF TGTGCCATCAGTGATGAGGGAGGGGAAAAACTGTTTTTT
. TRBD2 TRBJ2-3 TRBV6-2/TRBV6-3 CASSSGTSGSTDTQYF TGTGCCAGCAGTTCCGGGACTAGCGGTAGCACAGATACGCAGTATTTT
. TRBD2 TRBJ2-2 TRBV9 CASTAQAGVAGELFF TGTGCCAGCACCGCCCAGGCGGGGGTGGCCGGGGAGCTGTTTTTT
. . TRBJ2-5 TRBV5-4 CASSTGSQETQYF TGTGCCAGCAGCACGGGATCTCAAGAGACCCAGTACTTC
. TRBD2 TRBJ2-3 TRBV19 CASRLRPGLAAGAQYF TGTGCCAGTAGACTTAGACCGGGACTAGCGGCGGGTGCGCAGTATTTT
. . TRBJ1-1 TRBV5-1 CASSLVRGNTEAFF TGCGCCAGCAGCTTGGTGCGGGGGAACACTGAAGCTTTCTTT
once TRBD1 TRBJ1-2 TRBV5-1 CASSWGQGYGYTF TGCGCCAGCAGCTGGGGACAGGGTTATGGCTACACCTTC